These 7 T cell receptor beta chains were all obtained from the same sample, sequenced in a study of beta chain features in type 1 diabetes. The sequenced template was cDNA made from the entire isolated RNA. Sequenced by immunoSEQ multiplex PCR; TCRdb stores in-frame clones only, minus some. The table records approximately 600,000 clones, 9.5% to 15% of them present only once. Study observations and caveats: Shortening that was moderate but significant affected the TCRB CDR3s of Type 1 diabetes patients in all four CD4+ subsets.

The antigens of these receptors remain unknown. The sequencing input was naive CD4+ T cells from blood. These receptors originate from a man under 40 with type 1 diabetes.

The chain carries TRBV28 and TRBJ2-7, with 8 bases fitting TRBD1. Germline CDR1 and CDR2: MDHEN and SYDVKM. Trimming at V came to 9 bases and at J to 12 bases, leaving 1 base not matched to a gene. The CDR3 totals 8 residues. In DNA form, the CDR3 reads TGTGCCAGTGGACAGGGGTACTTC. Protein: CASGQGYF.

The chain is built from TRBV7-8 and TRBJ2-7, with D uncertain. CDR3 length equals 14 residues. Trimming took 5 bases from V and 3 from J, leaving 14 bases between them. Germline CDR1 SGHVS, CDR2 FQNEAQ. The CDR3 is CASSPVEMNYEQYF. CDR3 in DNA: TGTGCCAGCAGCCCGGTGGAGATGAACTACGAGCAGTACTTC.

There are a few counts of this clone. CDR3 sequence reads: CAWEDLQGANYGYTF. The CDR3 DNA follows: TGTGCCTGGGAGGATTTGCAGGGGGCCAACTATGGCTACACCTTC. The genes are TRBV30 and TRBJ1-2, with 8 bases matching TRBD1. This CDR3 contains 15 residues. Germline V gives CDR1 GTSNPN, CDR2 SVGIG (reference sequence). The V and J ends lost 5 bases and 2 bases, in that order; junction bases with no gene match: 10.

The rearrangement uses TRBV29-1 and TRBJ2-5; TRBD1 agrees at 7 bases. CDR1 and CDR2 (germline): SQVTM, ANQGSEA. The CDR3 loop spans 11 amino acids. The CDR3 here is CIRGCWETQYF. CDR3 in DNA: TGCATCAGGGGGTGTTGGGAGACCCAGTACTTC.

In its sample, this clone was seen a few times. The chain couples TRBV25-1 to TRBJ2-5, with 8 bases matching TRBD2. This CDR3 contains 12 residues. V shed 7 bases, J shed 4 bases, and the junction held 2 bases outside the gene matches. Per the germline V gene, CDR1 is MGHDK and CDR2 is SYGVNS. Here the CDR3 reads CASTSGGETQYF. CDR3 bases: TGTGCCAGCACCAGCGGGGGAGAGACCCAGTACTTC.

CDR3 DNA: TGTGCCAGCAGCGTCGGACAGGGAGGTGAAAAACTGTTTTTT. This sequence encodes CASSVGQGGEKLFF. V usage is TRBV7-2 and J usage is TRBJ1-4; TRBD1 matches at 8 bases. This CDR3 has 14 residues. The ends lost 5 bases at V and 7 bases at J; junction bases unmatched: 6. Germline V lookup: CDR1 SGHTA, CDR2 FQGNSA.

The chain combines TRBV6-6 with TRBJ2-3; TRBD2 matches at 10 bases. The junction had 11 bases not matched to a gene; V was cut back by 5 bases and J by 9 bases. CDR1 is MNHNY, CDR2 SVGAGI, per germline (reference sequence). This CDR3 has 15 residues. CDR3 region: CASSGTSAWMDTQYF. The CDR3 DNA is TGTGCCAGCAGTGGGACTAGCGCCTGGATGGACACGCAGTATTTT.